A single sample is the source of the 13 T cell receptor beta chains below, sequenced in a study of PD-L1 blockade in urothelial cancer. Repertoires were generated with immunoSEQ multiplex PCR, while TCRdb's copy carries only in-frame clones and drops some. This sample has 25,000 to 30,000 clones, with about 89% found just once. The sequenced sample was PBMCs, obtained around atezolizumab (anti-PD-L1) treatment. Receptors were obtained from a man aged 50-59 years with urothelial cancer.

The chain links TRBV29-1 to TRBJ1-2; 10 positions agree with TRBD1. V trimming: 6 bases; J trimming: 2 bases; junction bases outside the gene matches: 0. Germline V CDR1 and CDR2: SQVTM, ANQGSEA. The CDR3 runs to 12 residues. CDR3 nucleotide sequence: TGCAGCGTGGGACAGGGGAACTATGGCTACACCTTC. As protein: CSVGQGNYGYTF.

The V gene is TRBV11-2, the J gene TRBJ1-1; TRBD1 might be the D (6 bases). Deletions cut 5 bases from V and 0 bases from J, with 19 bases between. The CDR3 length is 17 residues. Per germline, CDR1 SGHAT and CDR2 FQNNGV. The CDR3 sequence is CASSPNLGQPLNTEAFF. In DNA form, the CDR3 reads TGTGCCAGCAGCCCGAACCTCGGACAGCCTTTGAACACTGAAGCTTTCTTT.

The chain couples TRBV5-1 to TRBJ1-4; TRBD1 agrees at 7 bases. CDR1 is SGHRS and CDR2 is YFSETQ in the germline V gene. The CDR3 consists of 15 residues. Losses at the gene ends were 4 bases for V and 3 bases for J; bases not matched to a gene: 6. For the CDR3, the DNA is TGCGCCAGCAGCAACACAGGGGTCCCTAATGAAAAACTGTTTTTT. Its protein product is CASSNTGVPNEKLFF.

The CDR3 DNA reads as TGCGCCAGCAGCTTCCGGGACAGGGGGCTTACTGAAGCTTTCTTT. As protein: CASSFRDRGLTEAFF. This chain connects TRBV5-1 to TRBJ1-1; 12 bases line up with TRBD1. V was clipped by 2 bases and J by 5 bases; unmatched bases: 4. Germline CDR1 SGHRS, CDR2 YFSETQ. CDR3 length: 15 amino acids.

This chain joins TRBV11-3 and TRBJ1-3; 7 nucleotides match TRBD1. V gave up 4 bases and J gave up 3 bases; unmatched junction bases: 6. The V gene's germline CDR1 is SGHNT and CDR2 YENEEA. CDR3 length equals 15 residues. This chain's CDR3 is CASSSGTDFGNTIYF. CDR3 in DNA: TGTGCCAGCAGCTCCGGGACAGATTTTGGAAACACCATATATTTT.

The rearrangement uses TRBV9 and TRBJ1-2, with TRBD1 identical over 8 bases. The CDR3 is 15 residues long. The V gene's germline CDR1 is SGDLS and CDR2 YYNGEE. V lost 1 base to trimming and J lost 3 bases; unmatched junction nucleotides: 5. The CDR3 reads CASSVMAGGDYGYTF. CDR3 coding DNA: TGTGCCAGCAGCGTAATGGCAGGGGGCGACTATGGCTACACCTTC.

The chain uses TRBV10-3 and TRBJ2-1, with D possibly TRBD2 on 6 matching bases. This CDR3 has 16 residues. Germline-derived CDR1 and CDR2 are ENHRY and SYGVKD. Trimming took 6 bases from V and 0 from J, leaving 15 bases between them. As DNA, the CDR3 is TGTGCCATCAGAAGGGACTTATCCGGCTCCTACAATGAGCAGTTCTTC. Its protein is CAIRRDLSGSYNEQFF.

The chain combines TRBV19 with TRBJ2-7; D possibly corresponds to TRBD1 (6 bases). The CDR3 loop spans 13 amino acids. Trimming shortened V by 6 bases and J by 3 bases, and 12 bases separated the two germline ends. Germline V gene sequence: CDR1 LNHDA, CDR2 SQIVND (reference sequence). The CDR3 DNA is TGTGCCAGTAGCGACAGGCTCTACTACGAGCAGTACTTC. As protein: CASSDRLYYEQYF.

The V call is TRBV30, the J call TRBJ1-5; TRBD1 is a possible D gene (5 bases). V was pared by 4 bases and J by 0 bases, with 7 bases between. CDR3 length equals 13 residues. CDR1 and CDR2 (germline): GTSNPN, SVGIG (reference sequence). The CDR3 here is CAWTRGSNQPQHF. The CDR3 region has the DNA TGTGCCTGGACTAGGGGTAGCAATCAGCCCCAGCATTTT.

The rearrangement links TRBV28 to TRBJ2-3; TRBD2 aligns across 8 bases. Germline assignment: CDR1 MDHEN and CDR2 SYDVKM. This CDR3 has 15 amino acids. V lost 7 bases to trimming and J lost 2 bases; unmatched junction nucleotides: 8. The CDR3 sequence is CASIGGALDTDTQYF. For the CDR3, the DNA is TGTGCCAGCATCGGGGGGGCACTTGACACAGATACGCAGTATTTT. The full variable domain, with the rest looked up from reference TRBV28 and TRBJ2-3, is DVKVTQSSRYLVKRTGEKVFLECVQDMDHENMFWYRQDPGLGLRLIYFSYDVKMKEKGDIPEGYSVSREKKERFSLILESASTNQTSMYLCASIGGALDTDTQYFGPGTRLTVL.

The chain joins TRBV14 to TRBJ2-7; the match to TRBD2 covers 9 bases. In germline, CDR1 is SGHDN, CDR2 FVKESK. This CDR3 spans 15 amino acids. With 0 bases clipped from V and 3 bases from J, the junction kept 3 bases outside the gene matches. CDR3 amino acids: CASSQDAGGYYEQYF. CDR3 DNA sequence: TGTGCCAGCAGCCAAGATGCGGGGGGGTACTACGAGCAGTACTTC.

This sequence joins TRBV19 and TRBJ2-7, with D possibly being TRBD1 (5 bases). Trimming took 5 bases from V and 2 from J, leaving 13 bases between them. Looked up from germline, CDR1 is LNHDA and CDR2 is SQIVND (reference sequence). The CDR3 has 14 amino acids. CDR3 DNA sequence: TGTGCCAGTAGTTTCGGCGACAGCACCTACGAGCAGTACTTC. This encodes CASSFGDSTYEQYF. Complete variable domain (other parts from reference TRBV19 and TRBJ2-7): DGGITQSPKYLFRKEGQNVTLSCEQNLNHDAMYWYRQDPGQGLRLIYYSQIVNDFQKGDIAEGYSVSREKKESFPLTVTSAQKNPTAFYLCASSFGDSTYEQYFGPGTRLTVT.

The rearrangement uses TRBV6-6 and TRBJ2-7; 8 nucleotides align to TRBD1. The germline V gene encodes CDR1 MNHNY and CDR2 SVGAGI (reference sequence). V shed 6 bases, J shed 1 base, and the junction held 8 bases outside the gene matches. The CDR3 totals 15 residues. The CDR3 bases are TGTGCCAGCAGACGTACGGGACAGGCTTCCTACGAGCAGTACTTC. It translates to CASRRTGQASYEQYF.